This T cell receptor beta chain was recovered during a study of shared clonotypes between healthy human individuals. Across the whole study: For every donor, three CD4 naive, three CD4 memory, two CD8 naive and one CD8 memory plates were used.

This CDR3 contains 12 residues. Germline CDR1 is MNHNS and CDR2 is SASEGT. The junction had 8 bases not matched to a gene; V was cut back by 8 bases and J by 8 bases. Profiling relied on immunoSEQ multiplex PCR, and the TCRdb table lists in-frame clones only, not all of them. The sample holds some 2,000,000 clones, 85% to 95% seen once. The source of this sequence is a man younger than 35 in good health. This chain connects TRBV6-1 to TRBJ2-7, with 8 bases aligning to TRBD1. The sequenced sample was naive CD4+ T cells sorted from blood. Subset indicated: CD45RA+ positively selected. The CDR3 region is CASSDRVVQQYF. The CDR3 coding sequence is TGTGCCAGCTCGGACAGGGTGGTCCAGCAGTACTTC.